Presented here are 2 T cell receptor beta chains from one specimen sequenced in a study of shared clonotypes between healthy human individuals. TCRdb's table, derived via immunoSEQ multiplex PCR, lists solely in-frame clones and lacks some. The sample holds some 2.1 million clones, about 95% seen once. Sequencing was carried out using naive CD4+ T cells sorted from blood. Subset given: CD45RA+ positively selected. Receptor source: a man aged 18 to 30 in good health.

The J gene is TRBJ2-7, the V gene TRBV28, with unresolved D. V was trimmed by 2 bases and J by 4 bases, leaving 18 bases between them. Per germline, CDR1 MDHEN and CDR2 SYDVKM. The CDR3 length is 16 residues. The CDR3 spells CASSLIIPSGPYEQYF. The CDR3 nucleotides are TGTGCCAGCAGTTTAATTATCCCCTCAGGCCCTTACGAGCAGTACTTC.

The chain links TRBV5-1 to TRBJ1-2; TRBD1 agrees at 10 bases. Germline CDR1 reads SGHRS; CDR2 reads YFSETQ. Trimming cost V 0 bases and J 6 bases; bases outside gene matches: 8. The CDR3 spans 16 residues. CDR3 in amino acids: CASSLEVVGTGDGYTF. As DNA, the CDR3 is TGCGCCAGCAGCTTGGAGGTTGTTGGGACAGGGGATGGCTACACCTTC.